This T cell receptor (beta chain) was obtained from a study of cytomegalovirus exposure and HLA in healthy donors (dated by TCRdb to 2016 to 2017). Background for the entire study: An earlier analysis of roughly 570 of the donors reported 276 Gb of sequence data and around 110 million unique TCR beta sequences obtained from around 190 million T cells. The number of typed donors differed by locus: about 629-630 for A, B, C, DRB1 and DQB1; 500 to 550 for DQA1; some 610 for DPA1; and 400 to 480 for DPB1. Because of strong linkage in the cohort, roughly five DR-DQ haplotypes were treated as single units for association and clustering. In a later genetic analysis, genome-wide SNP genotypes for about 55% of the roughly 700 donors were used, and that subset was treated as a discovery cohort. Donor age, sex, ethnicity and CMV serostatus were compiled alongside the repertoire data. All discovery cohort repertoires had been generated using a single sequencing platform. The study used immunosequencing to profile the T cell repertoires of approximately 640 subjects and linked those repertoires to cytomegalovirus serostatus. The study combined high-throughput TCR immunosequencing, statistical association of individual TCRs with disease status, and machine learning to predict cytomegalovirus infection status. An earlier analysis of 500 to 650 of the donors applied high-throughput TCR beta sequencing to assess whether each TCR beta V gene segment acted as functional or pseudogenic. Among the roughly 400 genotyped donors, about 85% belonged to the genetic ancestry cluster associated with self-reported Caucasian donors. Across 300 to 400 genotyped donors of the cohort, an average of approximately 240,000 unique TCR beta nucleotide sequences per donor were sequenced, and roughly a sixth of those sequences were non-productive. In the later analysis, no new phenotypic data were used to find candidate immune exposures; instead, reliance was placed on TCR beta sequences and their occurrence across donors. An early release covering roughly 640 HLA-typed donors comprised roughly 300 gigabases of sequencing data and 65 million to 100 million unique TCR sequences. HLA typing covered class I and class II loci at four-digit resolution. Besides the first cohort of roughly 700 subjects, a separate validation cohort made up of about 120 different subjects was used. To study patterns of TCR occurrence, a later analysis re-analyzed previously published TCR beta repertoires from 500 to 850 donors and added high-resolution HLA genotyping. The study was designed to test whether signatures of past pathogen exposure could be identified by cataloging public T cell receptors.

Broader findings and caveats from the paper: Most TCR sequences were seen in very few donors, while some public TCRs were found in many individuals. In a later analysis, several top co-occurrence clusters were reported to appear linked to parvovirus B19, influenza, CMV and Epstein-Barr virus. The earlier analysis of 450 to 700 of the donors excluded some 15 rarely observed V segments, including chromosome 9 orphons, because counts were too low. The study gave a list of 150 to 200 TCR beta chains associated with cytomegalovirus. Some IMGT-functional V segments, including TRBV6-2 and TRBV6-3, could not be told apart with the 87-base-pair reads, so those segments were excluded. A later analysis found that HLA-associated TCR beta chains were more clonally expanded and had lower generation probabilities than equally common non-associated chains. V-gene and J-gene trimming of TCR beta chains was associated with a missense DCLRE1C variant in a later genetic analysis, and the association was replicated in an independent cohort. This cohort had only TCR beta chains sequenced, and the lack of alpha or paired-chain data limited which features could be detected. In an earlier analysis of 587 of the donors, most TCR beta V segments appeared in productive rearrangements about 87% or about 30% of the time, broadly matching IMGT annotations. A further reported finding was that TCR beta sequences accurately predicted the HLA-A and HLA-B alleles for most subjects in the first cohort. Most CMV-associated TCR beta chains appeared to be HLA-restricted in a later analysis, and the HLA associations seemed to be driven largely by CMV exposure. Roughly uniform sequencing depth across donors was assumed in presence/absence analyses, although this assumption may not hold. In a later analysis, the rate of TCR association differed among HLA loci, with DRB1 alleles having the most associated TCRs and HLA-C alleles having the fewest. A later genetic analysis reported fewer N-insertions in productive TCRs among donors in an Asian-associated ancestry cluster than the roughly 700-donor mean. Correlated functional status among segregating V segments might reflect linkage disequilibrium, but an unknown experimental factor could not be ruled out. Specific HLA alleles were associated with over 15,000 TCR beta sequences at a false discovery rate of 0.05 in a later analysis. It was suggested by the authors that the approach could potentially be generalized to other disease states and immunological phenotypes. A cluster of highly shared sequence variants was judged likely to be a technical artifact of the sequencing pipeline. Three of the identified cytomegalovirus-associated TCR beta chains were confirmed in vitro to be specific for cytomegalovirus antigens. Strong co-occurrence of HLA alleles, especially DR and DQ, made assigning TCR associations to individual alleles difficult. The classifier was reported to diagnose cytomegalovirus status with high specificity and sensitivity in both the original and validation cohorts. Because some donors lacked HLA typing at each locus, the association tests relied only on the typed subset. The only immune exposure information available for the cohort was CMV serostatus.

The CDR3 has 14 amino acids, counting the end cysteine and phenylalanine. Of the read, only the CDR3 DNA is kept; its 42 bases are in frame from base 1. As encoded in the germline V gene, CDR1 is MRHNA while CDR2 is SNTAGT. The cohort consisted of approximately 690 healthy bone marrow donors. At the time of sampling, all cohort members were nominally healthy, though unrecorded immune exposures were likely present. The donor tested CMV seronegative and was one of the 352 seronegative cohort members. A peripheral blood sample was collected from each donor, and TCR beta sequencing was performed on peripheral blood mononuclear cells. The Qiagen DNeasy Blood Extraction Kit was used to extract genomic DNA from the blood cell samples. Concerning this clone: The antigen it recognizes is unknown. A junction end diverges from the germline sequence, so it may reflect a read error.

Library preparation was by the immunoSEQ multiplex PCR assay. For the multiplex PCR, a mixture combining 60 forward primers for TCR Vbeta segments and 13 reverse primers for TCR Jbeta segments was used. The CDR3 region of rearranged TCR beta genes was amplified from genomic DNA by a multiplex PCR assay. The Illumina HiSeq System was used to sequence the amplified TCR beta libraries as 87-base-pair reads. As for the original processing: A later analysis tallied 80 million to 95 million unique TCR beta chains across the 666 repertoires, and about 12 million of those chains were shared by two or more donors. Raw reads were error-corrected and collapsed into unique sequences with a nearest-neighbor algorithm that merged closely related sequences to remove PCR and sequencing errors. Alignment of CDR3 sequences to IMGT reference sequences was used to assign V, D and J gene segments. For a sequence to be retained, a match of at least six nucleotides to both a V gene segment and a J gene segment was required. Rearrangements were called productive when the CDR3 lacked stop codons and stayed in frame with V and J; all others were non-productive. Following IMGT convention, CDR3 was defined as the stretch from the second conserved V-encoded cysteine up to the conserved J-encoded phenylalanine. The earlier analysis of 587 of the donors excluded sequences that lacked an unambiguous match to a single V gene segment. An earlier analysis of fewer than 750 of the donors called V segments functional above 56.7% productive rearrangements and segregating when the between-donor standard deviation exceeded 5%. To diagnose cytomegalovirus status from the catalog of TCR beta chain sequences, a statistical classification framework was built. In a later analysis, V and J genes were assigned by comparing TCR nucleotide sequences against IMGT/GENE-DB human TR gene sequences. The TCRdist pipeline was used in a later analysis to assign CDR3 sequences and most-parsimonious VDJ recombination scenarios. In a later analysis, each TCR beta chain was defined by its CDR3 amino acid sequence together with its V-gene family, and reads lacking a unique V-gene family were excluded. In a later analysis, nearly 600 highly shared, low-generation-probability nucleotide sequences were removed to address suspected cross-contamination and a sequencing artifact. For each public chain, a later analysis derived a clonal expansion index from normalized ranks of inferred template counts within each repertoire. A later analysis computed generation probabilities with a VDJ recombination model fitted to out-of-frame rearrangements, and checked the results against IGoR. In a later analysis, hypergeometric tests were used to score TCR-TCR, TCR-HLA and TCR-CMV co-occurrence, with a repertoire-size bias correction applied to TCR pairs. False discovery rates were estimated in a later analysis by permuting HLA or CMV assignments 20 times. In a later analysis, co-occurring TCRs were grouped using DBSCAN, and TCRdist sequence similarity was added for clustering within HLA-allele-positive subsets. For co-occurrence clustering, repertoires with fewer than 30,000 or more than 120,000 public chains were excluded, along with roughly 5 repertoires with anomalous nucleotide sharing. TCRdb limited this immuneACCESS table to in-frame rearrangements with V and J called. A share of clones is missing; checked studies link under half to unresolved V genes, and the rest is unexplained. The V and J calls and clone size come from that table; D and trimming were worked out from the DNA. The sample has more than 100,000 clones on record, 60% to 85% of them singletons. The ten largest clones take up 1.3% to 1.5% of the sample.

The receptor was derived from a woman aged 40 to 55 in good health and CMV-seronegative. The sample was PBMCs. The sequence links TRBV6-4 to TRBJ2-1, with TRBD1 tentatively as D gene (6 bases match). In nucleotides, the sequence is TGTGCTAGCAGTGACTCCACAGGGTCGGATGAGCAGTTCTTC. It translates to CASSDSTGSDEQFF.